Below, 15 T cell receptor beta chains from the same sample are listed, as sequenced in a study of blood T cell repertoires in COVID-19. Profiling relied on immunoSEQ multiplex PCR, and the TCRdb table lists in-frame clones only, not all of them. The table shows about 190,000 clones, with roughly 80% occurring only once. Sequences were obtained from peripheral blood. The origin of the receptors is a man in his fifties or sixties who had recovered from COVID-19.

As to this clone: Other DNA sequences within the sample encode an identical CDR3. This chain joins TRBV7-2 and TRBJ2-7, with 8 bases aligning to TRBD2. This CDR3 contains 14 residues. Germline V lookup: CDR1 SGHTA, CDR2 FQGNSA. J lost 4 bases, V lost 3 bases, and 5 bases had no gene match. CDR3 coding DNA: TGTGCCAGCAGCTTCACTAGCGGTAGTTACGAGCAGTACTTC. This gives the protein CASSFTSGSYEQYF.

This clone was picked up one time. The chain uses TRBV10-3 and TRBJ1-1, with a weak D call TRBD1 (5 bases). Germline V lookup: CDR1 ENHRY, CDR2 SYGVKD. The CDR3 extends over 18 amino acids. V was cut by 0 bases and J by 0 bases, with 17 bases left in between. CDR3 in amino acids: CAISESSVRRQMNTEAFF. In DNA form, the CDR3 reads TGTGCCATCAGTGAGTCATCGGTACGGAGACAGATGAACACTGAAGCTTTCTTT.

V usage is TRBV18 and J usage is TRBJ2-2, with D tentatively TRBD1 (5 bases). CDR1 is KGHSH, CDR2 LQKENI, per germline. Trimming removed 10 bases at V and 3 bases at J, with 6 bases between. This CDR3 comprises 11 residues. CDR3 in DNA: TGTGCCACCAGGGACACCGGGGAGCTGTTTTTT. Translation gives CATRDTGELFF.

V usage is TRBV28 and J usage is TRBJ1-3; maybe TRBD1 (5 bases). CDR3 size: 14 residues. Germline V CDR1 and CDR2: MDHEN, SYDVKM. Deletions cut 2 bases from V and 3 bases from J, with 8 bases between. The CDR3 loop reads CASSLSRGGNTIYF. CDR3 nucleotide sequence: TGTGCCAGCAGTTTAAGTAGGGGTGGAAACACCATATATTTT.

CDR3 DNA sequence: TGCGCCAGCAGTAGCGGAACGAACACCGGGGAGCTGTTTTTT. Translated: CASSSGTNTGELFF. The gene calls are TRBV5-1 and TRBJ2-2; possible D gene TRBD2, 6 bases. Germline CDR1 reads SGHRS; CDR2 reads YFSETQ. This CDR3 has 14 residues. Trimming removed 5 bases at V and 0 bases at J, with 8 bases between.

The J gene is TRBJ1-3, the V gene TRBV3-1 (or the pseudogene TRBV3-2), with D possibly matching TRBD1 (6 bases). Germline V CDR1 and CDR2: LGHDT, YNNKEL (reference sequence). The CDR3 sequence is 15 residues long. V dropped 6 bases and J dropped 3 bases, with 15 bases sitting between them. The CDR3 region has the DNA TGTGCCAGCAGGAGGGACATCCTCGGTGGAAACACCATATATTTT. This gives the protein CASRRDILGGNTIYF.

A single count supports this clone. The V call is TRBV6-6, the J call TRBJ2-7; 8 nucleotides match TRBD2. Per the germline V gene, CDR1 is MNHNY and CDR2 is SVGAGI (reference sequence). Trimming at V came to 6 bases and at J to 3 bases, leaving 10 bases not matched to a gene. The CDR3 length is 15 residues. CDR3 in amino acids: CASRRGGQFNYEQYF. The DNA for the CDR3 is TGTGCCAGCAGACGGGGGGGCCAGTTTAACTACGAGCAGTACTTC.

CDR3 bases: TGTGCCAGCAGCTTAGGACTAGCGGTCTCCTACAATGAGCAGTTCTTC. Its translation: CASSLGLAVSYNEQFF. The chain uses TRBV5-4 and TRBJ2-1; 10 bases are shared with TRBD2. V gave up 2 bases and J gave up 0 bases; unmatched junction bases: 2. Germline assignment: CDR1 SGHNT and CDR2 YYREEE (reference sequence). This CDR3 has 16 amino acids.

The chain combines TRBV7-3 with TRBJ2-7, with D tentatively TRBD2 (7 bases). The CDR3 length is 15 residues. Germline-derived CDR1 and CDR2 are SGHTA and FQGTGA. V lost 4 bases and J lost 4, with 17 bases in between. The CDR3 here is CASSSSGGKGYEQYF. As DNA, the CDR3 is TGTGCCAGCAGCTCCTCGGGGGGCAAAGGGTACGAGCAGTACTTC.

The J gene is TRBJ1-2, the V gene TRBV7-6; the D gene is possibly TRBD1 (6 bases). The CDR3 spans 13 residues. Germline values: CDR1 SGHVS, CDR2 FNYEAQ. The V and J ends lost 5 bases and 6 bases respectively, with 13 bases between them. DNA for the CDR3: TGTGCCAGCAGCCCCGGGAGGGGGGATGGCTACACCTTC. Amino acid sequence: CASSPGRGDGYTF.

The chain combines TRBV19 with TRBJ2-1, with 12 bases that match TRBD2. The CDR3 runs 18 residues. Germline lookup yields CDR1 LNHDA and CDR2 SQIVND (reference sequence). Losses at the gene ends were 5 bases for V and 5 bases for J; bases not matched to a gene: 13. CDR3 bases: TGTGCCAGTAGTCGAACGACTAGCGGGAGTTTCCGAAACAATGAGCAGTTCTTC. It encodes CASSRTTSGSFRNNEQFF.

This chain links TRBV12-3 or TRBV12-4 with TRBJ2-7; tentative D call: TRBD1 (6 bases). V was pared by 5 bases and J by 5 bases, with 10 bases between. This CDR3 region has 12 residues. The CDR3 region has the DNA TGTGCCAGCAGTAAAGACAGGAACGAGCAGTACTTC. The encoded protein is CASSKDRNEQYF.

This chain links TRBV27 with TRBJ1-1; D perhaps matches TRBD1 (5 bases). The CDR3 is made up of 14 amino acids. Trimming cost V 6 bases and J 5 bases, with 16 bases left between them. CDR1 MNHEY and CDR2 SMNVEV come from the germline V gene (reference sequence). The CDR3 nucleotides read TGTGCCAGCAGCCTGGGGCAGGCTTTGACTGAAGCTTTCTTT. Protein product: CASSLGQALTEAFF.

The rearrangement links TRBV30 to TRBJ2-5, with 8 bases fitting TRBD2. CDR3 length: 13 residues. CDR1 and CDR2 from the germline V gene are GTSNPN and SVGIG (reference sequence). CDR3 in amino acids: CAGSTSVGETQYF. The CDR3 nucleotides are TGTGCTGGATCGACTAGCGTTGGCGAGACCCAGTACTTC.

The chain is built from TRBV7-8 and TRBJ1-6; 11 bases are shared with TRBD1. The CDR3 extends over 13 amino acids. Trimming at V came to 5 bases and at J to 9 bases, leaving 0 bases not matched to a gene. Germline assignment: CDR1 SGHVS and CDR2 FQNEAQ. CDR3 coding DNA: TGTGCCAGCAGCGGGACAGGGGGTTCACCCCTCCACTTT. Translation: CASSGTGGSPLHF.